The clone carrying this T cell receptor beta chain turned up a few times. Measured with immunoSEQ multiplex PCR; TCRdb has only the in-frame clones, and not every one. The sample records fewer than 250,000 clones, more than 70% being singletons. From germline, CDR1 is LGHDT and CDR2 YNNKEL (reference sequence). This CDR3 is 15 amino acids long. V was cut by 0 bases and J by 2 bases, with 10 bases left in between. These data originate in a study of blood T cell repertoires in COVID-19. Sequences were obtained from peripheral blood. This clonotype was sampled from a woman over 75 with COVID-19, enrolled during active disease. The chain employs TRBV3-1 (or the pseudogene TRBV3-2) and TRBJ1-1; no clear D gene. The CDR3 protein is CASSQERVANTEAFF. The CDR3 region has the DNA TGTGCCAGCAGCCAAGAGCGGGTCGCTAACACTGAAGCTTTCTTT.